The present T cell receptor beta chain was sequenced within a study of blood T cell repertoires in COVID-19. The overall study: The samples span acute and convalescent COVID-19 from the United States, Italy and Spain. Sample material is recorded as cDNA or gDNA derived from T cells, B-cell-depleted T cells, or PBMCs.

The authors' processing: It was from reference gene primer amplification that nucleated cell counts were estimated. TCRdb keeps only in-frame clones here, not all; method: immunoSEQ multiplex PCR. V, J and clone size were drawn from that table, and D and trimming were deduced from the DNA. The sample holds 100,000 to 150,000 clones, about 87% seen once. Trimming took 1 base from V and 5 from J, leaving 12 bases between them. CDR1 is PRHDT, CDR2 FYEKMQ, per germline (reference sequence). The CDR3 consists of 15 residues. The clonotype originates from a man aged 50-60 years with acute or convalescent COVID-19. The chain joins TRBV13 to TRBJ2-1; D is possibly TRBD2 (6 bases). Sequenced sample: peripheral blood. The CDR3 loop reads CASSLVRGRHNEQFF. Here the CDR3 DNA reads TGTGCCAGCAGCTTAGTTCGGGGGAGACACAATGAGCAGTTCTTC.